The clone carrying this TCR beta chain turned up a few times. Its antigen remains unknown. V was clipped by 5 bases and J by 5 bases, with 13 bases between them. The CDR3 extends over 14 amino acids. CDR1 is SGDLS, CDR2 YYNGEE, per germline. One heparinised blood draw averaging roughly 120 mL was given by each donor. As every portion of the isolated RNA was reverse transcribed, the sequencing read expressed TCRB transcripts. TCRdb keeps only in-frame clones here, not all; method: immunoSEQ multiplex PCR. The data hold roughly 340,000 clones, with approximately 13% observed a single time. The record originates from a study of beta chain features in type 1 diabetes. Study-wide context: There were some 100,000,000 sorted cells examined across all samples.

Study-wide points: Patients showed naive, central memory and Treg TCRB repertoires that appeared more similar than those of healthy donors. Significant though moderate, a shortening of TCRB CDR3s appeared in all four CD4+ subsets of Type 1 diabetes patients. Researchers caution that PCR might favor shorter templates, equally among patients and controls.

Sequencing was performed on naive CD4+ T cells from blood. The sequence came from a woman under 30 with type 1 diabetes. The V gene is TRBV9, the J gene TRBJ2-2, with D possibly TRBD1 on 6 matching bases. In DNA, the CDR3 is TGTGCCAGCAGAACCGGGACACAGACCGGGGAGCTGTTTTTT. This translates into CASRTGTQTGELFF.